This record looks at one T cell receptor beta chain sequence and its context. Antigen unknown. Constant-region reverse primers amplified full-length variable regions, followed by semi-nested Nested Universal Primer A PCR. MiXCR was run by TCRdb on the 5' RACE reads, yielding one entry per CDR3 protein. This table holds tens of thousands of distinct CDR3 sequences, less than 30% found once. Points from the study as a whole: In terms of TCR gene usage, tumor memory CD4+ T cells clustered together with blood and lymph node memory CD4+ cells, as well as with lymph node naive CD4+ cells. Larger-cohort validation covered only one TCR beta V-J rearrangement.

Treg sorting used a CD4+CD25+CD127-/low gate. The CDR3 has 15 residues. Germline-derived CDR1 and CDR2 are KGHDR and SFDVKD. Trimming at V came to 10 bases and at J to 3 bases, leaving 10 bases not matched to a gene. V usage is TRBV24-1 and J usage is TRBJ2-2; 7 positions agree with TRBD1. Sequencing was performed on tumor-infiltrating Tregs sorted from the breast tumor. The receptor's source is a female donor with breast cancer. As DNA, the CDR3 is TGTGCCACAGGGGGCGCGTCCGAAGACACCGGGGAGCTGTTTTTT. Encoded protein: CATGGASEDTGELFF.